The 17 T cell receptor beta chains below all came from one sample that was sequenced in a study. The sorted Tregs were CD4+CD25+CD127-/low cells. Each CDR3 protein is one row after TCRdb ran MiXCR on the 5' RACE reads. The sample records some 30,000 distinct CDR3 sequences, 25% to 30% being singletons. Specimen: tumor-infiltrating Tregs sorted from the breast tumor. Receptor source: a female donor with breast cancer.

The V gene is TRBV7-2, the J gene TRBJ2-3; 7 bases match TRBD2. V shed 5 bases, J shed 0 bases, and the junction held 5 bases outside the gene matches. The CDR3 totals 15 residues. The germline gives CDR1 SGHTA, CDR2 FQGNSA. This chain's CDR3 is CASSGGRGSTDTQYF. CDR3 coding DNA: TGTGCCAGCAGCGGTGGGAGGGGTAGCACAGATACGCAGTATTTT.

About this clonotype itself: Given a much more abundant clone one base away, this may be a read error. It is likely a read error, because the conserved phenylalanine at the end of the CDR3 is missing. The CDR3 loop reads CASSYSRQGGPETQYS. As DNA, the CDR3 is TGTGCCAGCAGTTACTCGAGGCAGGGAGGGCCAGAGACCCAGTACTCC. The chain joins TRBV6-5 to TRBJ2-5; TRBD2 aligns across 7 bases. J gave up 4 bases and V 0 bases, and 8 bases lay outside the gene matches. This CDR3 has 16 residues. Germline CDR1 MNHEY, CDR2 SVGAGI.

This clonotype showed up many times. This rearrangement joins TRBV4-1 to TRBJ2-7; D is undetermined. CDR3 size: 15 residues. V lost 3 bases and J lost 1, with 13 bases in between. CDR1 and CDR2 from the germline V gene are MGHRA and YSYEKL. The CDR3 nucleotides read TGCGCCAGCAGCCACCGGGCGGACGGTTCCTACGAGCAGTACTTC. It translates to CASSHRADGSYEQYF.

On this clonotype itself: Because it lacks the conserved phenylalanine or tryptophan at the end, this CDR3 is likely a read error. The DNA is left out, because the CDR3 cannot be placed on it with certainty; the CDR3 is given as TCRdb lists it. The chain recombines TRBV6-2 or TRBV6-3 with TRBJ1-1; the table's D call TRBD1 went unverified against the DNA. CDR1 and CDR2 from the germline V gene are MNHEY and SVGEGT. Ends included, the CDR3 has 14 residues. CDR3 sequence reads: CASTSTGGGTEACC.

The CDR3 is CASSFPDSPSSYNEQFF. The CDR3 nucleotides read TGTGCCAGCAGTTTCCCAGACAGCCCGAGCTCCTACAATGAGCAGTTCTTC. V and J are TRBV27 and TRBJ2-1; possible D gene TRBD1, 5 bases. V lost 3 bases, J lost 0 bases, and 15 bases lay in between. This CDR3 is built from 17 residues. The germline V gene encodes CDR1 MNHEY and CDR2 SMNVEV (reference sequence).

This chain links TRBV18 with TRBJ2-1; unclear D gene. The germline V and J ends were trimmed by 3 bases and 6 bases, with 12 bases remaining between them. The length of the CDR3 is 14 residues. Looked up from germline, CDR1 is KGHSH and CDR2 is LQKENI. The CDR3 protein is CASSPLELSNEQFF. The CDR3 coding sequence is TGTGCCAGCTCACCTCTAGAGCTGAGCAATGAGCAGTTCTTC.

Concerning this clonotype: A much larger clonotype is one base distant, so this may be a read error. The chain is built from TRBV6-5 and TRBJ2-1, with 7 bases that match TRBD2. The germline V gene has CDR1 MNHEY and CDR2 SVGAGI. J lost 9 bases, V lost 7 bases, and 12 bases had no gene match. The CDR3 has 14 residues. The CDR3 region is CASIGPVSGGEQFF. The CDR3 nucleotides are TGTGCCAGCATTGGTCCCGTGTCGGGAGGTGAGCAGTTCTTC.

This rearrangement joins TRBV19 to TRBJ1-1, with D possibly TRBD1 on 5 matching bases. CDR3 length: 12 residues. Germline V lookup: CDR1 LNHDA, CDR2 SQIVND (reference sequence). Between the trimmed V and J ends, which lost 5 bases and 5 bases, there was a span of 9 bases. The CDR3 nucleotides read TGTGCCAGTAGTTGGGGACGGACTGAAGCTTTCTTT. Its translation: CASSWGRTEAFF.

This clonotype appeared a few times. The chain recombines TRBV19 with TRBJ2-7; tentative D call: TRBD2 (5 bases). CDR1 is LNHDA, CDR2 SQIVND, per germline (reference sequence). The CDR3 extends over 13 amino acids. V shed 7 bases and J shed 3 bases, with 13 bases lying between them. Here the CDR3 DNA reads TGTGCCAGTAATTGGCCAGAGGGCTACGAGCAGTACTTC. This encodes CASNWPEGYEQYF.

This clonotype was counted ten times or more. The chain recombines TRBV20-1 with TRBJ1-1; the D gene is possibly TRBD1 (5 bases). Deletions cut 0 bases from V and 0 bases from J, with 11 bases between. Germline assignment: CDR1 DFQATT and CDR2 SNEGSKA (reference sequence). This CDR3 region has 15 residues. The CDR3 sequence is CSARDWGLMNTEAFF. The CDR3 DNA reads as TGCAGTGCTAGAGACTGGGGACTGATGAACACTGAAGCTTTCTTT.

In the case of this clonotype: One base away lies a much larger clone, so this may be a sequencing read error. The CDR3 bases are TGCAGTGCTAGAGATTGGGGACAGAGCGCGTCGCCCCAGCATTTT. Amino acids: CSARDWGQSASPQHF. J is TRBJ1-5 and V is TRBV20-1, with 7 bases lining up with TRBD1. This CDR3 has 15 amino acids. Trimming took 0 bases from V and 9 from J; bases not matched to a gene: 11. Germline V lookup: CDR1 DFQATT, CDR2 SNEGSKA (reference sequence).

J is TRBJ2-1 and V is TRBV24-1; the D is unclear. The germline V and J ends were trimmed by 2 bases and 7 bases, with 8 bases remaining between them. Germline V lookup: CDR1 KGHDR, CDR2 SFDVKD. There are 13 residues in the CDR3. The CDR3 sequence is CATSDSGRNEQFF. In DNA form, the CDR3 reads TGTGCCACCAGTGATTCGGGTCGGAATGAGCAGTTCTTC.

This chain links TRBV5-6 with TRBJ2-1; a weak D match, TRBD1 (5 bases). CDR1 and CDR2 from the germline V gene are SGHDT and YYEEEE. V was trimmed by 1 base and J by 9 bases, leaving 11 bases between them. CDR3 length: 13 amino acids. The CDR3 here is CASSLTGDGEQFF. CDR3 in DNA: TGTGCCAGCAGCTTGACAGGAGACGGTGAGCAGTTCTTC.

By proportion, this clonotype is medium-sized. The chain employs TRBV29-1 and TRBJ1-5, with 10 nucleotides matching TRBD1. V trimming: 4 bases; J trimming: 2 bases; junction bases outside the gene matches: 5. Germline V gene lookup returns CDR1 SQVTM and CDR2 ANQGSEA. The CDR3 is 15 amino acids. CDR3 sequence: CSVALTGGGNQPQHF. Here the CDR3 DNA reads TGCAGCGTTGCTCTGACAGGGGGCGGCAATCAGCCCCAGCATTTT.

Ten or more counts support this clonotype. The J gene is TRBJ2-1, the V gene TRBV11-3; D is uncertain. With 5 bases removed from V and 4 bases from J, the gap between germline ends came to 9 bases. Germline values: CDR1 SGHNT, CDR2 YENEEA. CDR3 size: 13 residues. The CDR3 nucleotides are TGTGCCAGCAGCCCCCGACCTTACAATGAGCAGTTCTTC. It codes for CASSPRPYNEQFF. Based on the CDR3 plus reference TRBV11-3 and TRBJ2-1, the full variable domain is EAGVVQSPRYKIIEKKQPVAFWCNPISGHNTLYWYLQNLGQGPELLIRYENEEAVDDSQLPKDRFSAERLKGVDSTLKIQPAELGDSAVYLCASSPRPYNEQFFGPGTRLTVL.

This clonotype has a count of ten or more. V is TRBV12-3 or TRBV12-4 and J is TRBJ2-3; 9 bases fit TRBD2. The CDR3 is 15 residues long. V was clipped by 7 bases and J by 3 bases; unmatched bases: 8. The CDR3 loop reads CASTLGLATTDTQYF. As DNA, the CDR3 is TGTGCCAGCACCCTTGGACTAGCGACAACAGATACGCAGTATTTT.

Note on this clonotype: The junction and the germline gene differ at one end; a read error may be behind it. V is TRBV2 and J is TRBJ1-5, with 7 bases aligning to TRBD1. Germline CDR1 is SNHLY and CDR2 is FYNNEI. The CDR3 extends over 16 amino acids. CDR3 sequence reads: CASSERRGGGRQPRHF. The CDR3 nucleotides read TGTGCCAGCAGTGAGAGACGAGGGGGCGGGAGGCAGCCCCGGCATTTT.